This T cell receptor (beta chain) was recovered during a study of blood T cell repertoires in COVID-19. Per germline, CDR1 LNHDA and CDR2 SQIVND (reference sequence). With V trimmed by 7 bases and J by 4 bases, 12 bases remained unmatched. This CDR3 has 15 amino acids. Original analysis: Reference gene primer amplification gave estimated nucleated cell counts. Produced via immunoSEQ multiplex PCR; TCRdb's table is partial and in-frame only. V, J and clone size reflect that table, while D and trimming were determined from the DNA. Of approximately 50,000 clones listed, about nine tenths are singletons.

The material sequenced was peripheral blood. This clonotype was obtained from a middle-aged man with acute or convalescent COVID-19. J is TRBJ1-2 and V is TRBV19; 7 nucleotides match TRBD1. In DNA, the CDR3 is TGTGCCAGTACCGGAGGTACAGGGGAGGCCTATGGCTACACCTTC. Translating it yields CASTGGTGEAYGYTF.